This T cell receptor beta chain was found in a study of siplizumab effects on memory and regulatory T cells. TCRdb's table, derived via immunoSEQ multiplex PCR, lists solely in-frame clones and lacks some. Of fewer than 70,000 clones listed, approximately 89% were seen once; the top ten hold about 1.7%. Comment on this clone: Its antigen remains unknown.

Study-wide findings and caveats: The drug siplizumab significantly decreased the alloreactive sequences that could be traced to unstimulated CD4+ memory cells.

The V end lost 3 bases, the J end lost 2 bases, and 25 bases lay between the germline ends. Germline CDR1 is SNHLY and CDR2 is FYNNEI. The CDR3 consists of 19 residues. This sequence joins TRBV2 and TRBJ1-2; D not resolved. The sequenced sample consisted of Tregs sorted from blood. The receptor was derived from a human donor in good health. The CDR3 coding sequence is TGTGCCAGCAGTGATTTTTGGGTAACACCCCAACCCACCAACTATGGCTACACCTTC. Its protein is CASSDFWVTPQPTNYGYTF.